This note documents a single T cell receptor beta chain sequence. How the authors handled the data: Estimates of nucleated cell counts were drawn from the amplification of reference gene primers. The protocol was immunoSEQ multiplex PCR, while the TCRdb copy is restricted to in-frame clones and leaves out a portion. V, J and clone size were drawn from that table, and D and trimming were deduced from the DNA. The sample has roughly 70,000 clones, under 85% seen once. This sample is drawn from a study of blood T cell repertoires in COVID-19. The wider study: The United States, Italy and Spain supplied acute and convalescent COVID-19 samples.

The clonotype was recovered from a man in his fifties or sixties with COVID-19, enrolled during active disease. The material sequenced was peripheral blood.

The CDR3: CASSTYRQPDTQYF. The CDR3 DNA reads as TGTGCCAGCAGCACTTACAGGCAGCCAGATACGCAGTATTTT. The chain has TRBV5-5 and TRBJ2-3; D may be TRBD1 (5 bases). The CDR3 totals 14 residues. Trimming shortened V by 4 bases and J by 4 bases, and 13 bases separated the two germline ends. The germline CDR1 and CDR2 sequences are SGHKS and YYEKEE (reference sequence). Complete variable domain (other parts from reference TRBV5-5 and TRBJ2-3): DAGVTQSPTHLIKTRGQQVTLRCSPISGHKSVSWYQQVLGQGPQFIFQYYEKEERGRGNFPDRFSARQFPNYSSELNVNALLLGDSALYLCASSTYRQPDTQYFGPGTRLTVL.